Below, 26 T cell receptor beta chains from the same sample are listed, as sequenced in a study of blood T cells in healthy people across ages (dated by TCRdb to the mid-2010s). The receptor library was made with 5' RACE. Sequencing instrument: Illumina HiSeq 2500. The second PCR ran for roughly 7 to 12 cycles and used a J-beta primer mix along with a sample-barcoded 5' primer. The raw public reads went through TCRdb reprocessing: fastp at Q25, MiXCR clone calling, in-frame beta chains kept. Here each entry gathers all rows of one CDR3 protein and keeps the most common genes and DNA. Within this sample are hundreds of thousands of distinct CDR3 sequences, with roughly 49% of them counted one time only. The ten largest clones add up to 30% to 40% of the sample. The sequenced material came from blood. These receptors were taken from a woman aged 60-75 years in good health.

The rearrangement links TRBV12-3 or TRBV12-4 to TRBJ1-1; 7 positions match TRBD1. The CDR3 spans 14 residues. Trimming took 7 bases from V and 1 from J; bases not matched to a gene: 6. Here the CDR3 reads CASTTAGGNTEAFF. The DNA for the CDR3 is TGTGCCAGCACCACCGCAGGGGGGAACACTGAAGCTTTCTTT.

The CDR3 DNA follows: TGCGCCAGCAGCCAAGAGCTGGACAGGGTGTTCCCCTACGAGCAGTACTTC. This translates into CASSQELDRVFPYEQYF. This rearrangement joins TRBV4-3 to TRBJ2-7, with TRBD1 matching over 8 bases. The CDR3 has 17 amino acids. Germline V lookup: CDR1 LGHNA, CDR2 YSLEER. J gave up 2 bases and V 0 bases, and 9 bases lay outside the gene matches.

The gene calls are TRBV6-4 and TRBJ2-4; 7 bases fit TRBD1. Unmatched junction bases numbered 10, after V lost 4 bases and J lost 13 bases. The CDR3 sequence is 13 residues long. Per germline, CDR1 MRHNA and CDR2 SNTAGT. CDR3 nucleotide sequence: TGTGCCAGCAGTGGGGAGACAGGGAGTGAGCAGTACTTC. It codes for CASSGETGSEQYF.

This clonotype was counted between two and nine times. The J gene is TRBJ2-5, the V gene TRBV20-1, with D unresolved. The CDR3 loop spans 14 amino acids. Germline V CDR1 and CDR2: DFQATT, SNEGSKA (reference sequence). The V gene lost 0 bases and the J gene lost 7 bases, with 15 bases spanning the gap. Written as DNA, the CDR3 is TGCAGTGCTAGAGAGCAAGGAGATACCCTGACCCAGTACTTC. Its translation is CSAREQGDTLTQYF.

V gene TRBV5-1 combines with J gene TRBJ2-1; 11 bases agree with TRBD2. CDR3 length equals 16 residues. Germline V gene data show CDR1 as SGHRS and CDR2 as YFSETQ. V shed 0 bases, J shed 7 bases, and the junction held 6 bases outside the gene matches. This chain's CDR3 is CASSLVTSGSANEQFF. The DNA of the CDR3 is TGCGCCAGCAGCTTGGTTACTAGCGGGAGCGCTAATGAGCAGTTCTTC.

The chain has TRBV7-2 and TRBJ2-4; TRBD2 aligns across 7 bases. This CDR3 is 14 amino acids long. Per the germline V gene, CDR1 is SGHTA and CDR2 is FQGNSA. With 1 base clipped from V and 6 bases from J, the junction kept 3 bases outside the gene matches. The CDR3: CASSLETSTNIQYF. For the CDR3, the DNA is TGTGCCAGCAGCTTAGAGACTAGCACAAACATTCAGTACTTC.

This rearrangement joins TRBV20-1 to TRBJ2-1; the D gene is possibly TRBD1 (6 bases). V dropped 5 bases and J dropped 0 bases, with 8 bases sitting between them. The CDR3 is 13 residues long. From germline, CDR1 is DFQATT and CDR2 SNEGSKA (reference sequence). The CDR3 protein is CSASDSSYNEQFF. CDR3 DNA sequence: TGCAGTGCTTCGGACAGCTCCTACAATGAGCAGTTCTTC.

Written as DNA, the CDR3 is TGCGCCAGCAGCCAGGGAACAGGGTTTGAAGCTTTCTTT. This encodes CASSQGTGFEAFF. The chain is built from TRBV4-3 and TRBJ1-1; weak D call: TRBD1 (6 bases). This CDR3 has 13 residues. CDR1 and CDR2 from the germline V gene are LGHNA and YSLEER. V was trimmed by 3 bases and J by 7 bases, leaving 12 bases between them.

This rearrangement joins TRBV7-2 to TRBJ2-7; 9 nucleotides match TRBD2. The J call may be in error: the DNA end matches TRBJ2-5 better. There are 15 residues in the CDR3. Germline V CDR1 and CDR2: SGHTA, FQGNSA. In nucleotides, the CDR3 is TGTGCCAGCAGCCATGCGACACTAGCGGGAGAGACCCAGTACTTC. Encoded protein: CASSHATLAGETQYF.

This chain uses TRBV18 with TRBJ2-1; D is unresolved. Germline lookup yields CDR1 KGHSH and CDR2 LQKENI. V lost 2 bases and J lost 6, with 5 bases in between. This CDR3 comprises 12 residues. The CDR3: CASSPGPNEQFF. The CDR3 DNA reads TGTGCCAGCTCACCAGGTCCCAATGAGCAGTTCTTC.

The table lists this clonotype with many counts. CDR3 DNA sequence: TGTGCCAGCAGTGAAGCGGCCGGGACTAGAGGGAGAGATACGCAGTATTTT. Translation gives CASSEAAGTRGRDTQYF. The rearrangement joins TRBV6-1 to TRBJ2-3; 8 bases are shared with TRBD2. The CDR3 is made up of 17 amino acids. With 0 bases clipped from V and 5 bases from J, the junction kept 10 bases outside the gene matches. Looked up from germline, CDR1 is MNHNS and CDR2 is SASEGT.

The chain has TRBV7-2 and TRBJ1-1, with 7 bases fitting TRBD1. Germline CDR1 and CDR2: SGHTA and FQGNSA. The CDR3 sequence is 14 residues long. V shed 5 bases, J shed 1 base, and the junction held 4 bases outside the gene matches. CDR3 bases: TGTGCCAGCAGCCCTCGGACAGGGAACACTGAAGCTTTCTTT. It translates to CASSPRTGNTEAFF.

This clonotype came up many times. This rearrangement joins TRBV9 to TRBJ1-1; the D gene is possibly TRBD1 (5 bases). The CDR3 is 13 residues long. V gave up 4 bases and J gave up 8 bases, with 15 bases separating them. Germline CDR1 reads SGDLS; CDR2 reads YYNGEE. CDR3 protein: CASSTSDGGEAFF. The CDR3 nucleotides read TGTGCCAGCAGCACTAGTGACGGGGGAGAAGCTTTCTTT.

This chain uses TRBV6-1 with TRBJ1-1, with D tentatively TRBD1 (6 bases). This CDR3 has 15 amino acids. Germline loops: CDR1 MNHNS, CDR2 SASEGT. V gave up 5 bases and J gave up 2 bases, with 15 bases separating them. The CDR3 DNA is TGTGCCAGCAGTATCTACAGGGACTTAAACACTGAAGCTTTCTTT. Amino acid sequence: CASSIYRDLNTEAFF.

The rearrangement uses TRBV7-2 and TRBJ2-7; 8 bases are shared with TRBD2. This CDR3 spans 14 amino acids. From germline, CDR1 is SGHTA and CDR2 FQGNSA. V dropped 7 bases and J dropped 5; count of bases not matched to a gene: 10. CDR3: CASTKREFVNEQYF. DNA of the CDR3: TGTGCCAGCACCAAGCGGGAGTTCGTAAACGAGCAGTACTTC.

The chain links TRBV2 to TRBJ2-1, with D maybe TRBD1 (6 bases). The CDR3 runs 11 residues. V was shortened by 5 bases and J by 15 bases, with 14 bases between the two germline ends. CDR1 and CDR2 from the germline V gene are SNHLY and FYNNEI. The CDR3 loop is CASSSGTPTFF. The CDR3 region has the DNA TGTGCCAGCAGTTCCGGGACACCTACGTTCTTC.

DNA of the CDR3: TGTGCCAGCAGTCAGGGGCTCCTCGGCGAGCAGTACTTC. Encoded protein: CASSQGLLGEQYF. The V and J genes are TRBV2 and TRBJ2-7; D is possibly TRBD1 (6 bases). The CDR3 covers 13 residues. Trimming left V 5 bases short and J 6 bases short, with 14 bases between. CDR1 and CDR2 from the germline V gene are SNHLY and FYNNEI.

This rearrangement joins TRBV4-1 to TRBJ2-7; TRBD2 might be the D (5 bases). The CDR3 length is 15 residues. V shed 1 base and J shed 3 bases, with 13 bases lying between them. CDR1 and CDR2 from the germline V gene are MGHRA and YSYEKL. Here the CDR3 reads CASSQVPGIYYEQYF. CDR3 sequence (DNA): TGCGCCAGCAGCCAAGTACCGGGGATCTACTACGAGCAGTACTTC.

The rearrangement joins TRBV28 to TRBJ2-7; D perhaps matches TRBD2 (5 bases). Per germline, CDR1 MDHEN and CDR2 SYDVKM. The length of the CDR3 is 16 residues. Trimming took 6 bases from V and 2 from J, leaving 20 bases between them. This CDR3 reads CASSPPAQVGAYEQYF. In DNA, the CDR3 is TGTGCCAGCAGCCCGCCGGCTCAGGTGGGAGCCTACGAGCAGTACTTC.

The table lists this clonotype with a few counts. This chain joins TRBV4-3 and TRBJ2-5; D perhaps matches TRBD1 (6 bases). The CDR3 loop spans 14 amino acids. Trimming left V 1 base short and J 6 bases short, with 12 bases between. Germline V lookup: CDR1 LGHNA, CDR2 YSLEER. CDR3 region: CASSQALQGQTQYF. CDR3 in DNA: TGCGCCAGCAGCCAAGCGTTGCAGGGGCAGACCCAGTACTTC.

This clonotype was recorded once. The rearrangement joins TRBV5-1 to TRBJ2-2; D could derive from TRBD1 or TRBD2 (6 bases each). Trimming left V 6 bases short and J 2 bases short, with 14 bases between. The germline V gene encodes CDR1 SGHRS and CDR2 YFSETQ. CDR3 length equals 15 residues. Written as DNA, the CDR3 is TGCGCCAGCATTCCGGGGGCCCCTAACACCGGGGAGCTGTTTTTT. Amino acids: CASIPGAPNTGELFF.

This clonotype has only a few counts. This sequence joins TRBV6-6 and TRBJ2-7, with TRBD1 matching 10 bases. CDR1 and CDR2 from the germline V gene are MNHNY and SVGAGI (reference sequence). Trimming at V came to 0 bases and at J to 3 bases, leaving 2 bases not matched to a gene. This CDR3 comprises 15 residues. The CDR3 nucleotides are TGTGCCAGCAGTTACTCGACAGGGGGCTTCTACGAGCAGTACTTC. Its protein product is CASSYSTGGFYEQYF.

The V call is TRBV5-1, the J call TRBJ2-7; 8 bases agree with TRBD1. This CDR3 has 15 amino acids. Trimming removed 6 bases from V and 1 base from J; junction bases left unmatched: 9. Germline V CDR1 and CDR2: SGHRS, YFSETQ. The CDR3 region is CASNIDRGASYEQYF. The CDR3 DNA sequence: TGCGCCAGCAACATCGACAGGGGCGCGTCCTACGAGCAGTACTTC.

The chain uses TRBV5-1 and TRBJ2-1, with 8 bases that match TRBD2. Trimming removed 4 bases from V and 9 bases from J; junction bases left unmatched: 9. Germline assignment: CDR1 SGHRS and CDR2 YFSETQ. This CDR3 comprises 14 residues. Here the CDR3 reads CASSQTSVGGEQFF. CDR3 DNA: TGCGCCAGCAGCCAGACTAGCGTGGGGGGTGAGCAGTTCTTC.

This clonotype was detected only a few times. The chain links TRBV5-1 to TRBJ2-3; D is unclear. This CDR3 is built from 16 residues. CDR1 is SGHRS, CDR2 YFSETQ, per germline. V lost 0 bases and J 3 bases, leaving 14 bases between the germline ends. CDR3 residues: CASSLDGTQVTDTQYF. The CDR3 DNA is TGCGCCAGCAGCTTGGACGGAACACAAGTTACAGATACGCAGTATTTT.

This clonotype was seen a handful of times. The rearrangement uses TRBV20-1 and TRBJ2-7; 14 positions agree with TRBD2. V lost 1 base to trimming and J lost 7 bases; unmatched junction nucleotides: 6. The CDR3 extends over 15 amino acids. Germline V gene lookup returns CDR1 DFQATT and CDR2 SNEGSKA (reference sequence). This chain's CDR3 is CSARVGTSGRSEQYF. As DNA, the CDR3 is TGCAGTGCTAGAGTGGGGACTAGCGGGAGAAGTGAGCAGTACTTC.